This entry is about one TCR beta chain. Libraries were prepared by immunoSEQ multiplex PCR; TCRdb keeps only in-frame clonotypes and omits some of them. The sample lists 510,000 or so clones; roughly nine tenths were seen once. The germline gives CDR1 SGHTA, CDR2 FQGNSA. V lost 7 bases and J lost 0, with 12 bases in between. CDR3 length equals 14 residues. Treatment specified: some 19 received Ad26.COV2.S at low or high dose, single or two shots; roughly five received placebo; per-sample allocation not given. Material that was analyzed had been drawn on day 63 after the first vaccine or placebo injection. The data are from a study of Ad26.COV2.S vaccination and SARS-CoV-2 variants.

The V gene is TRBV7-2, the J gene TRBJ1-1; D is undetermined. This material consisted of peripheral blood, taken in a trial of Ad26.COV2.S vaccine versus placebo. The clonotype originates from a person aged 18 to 65 who received the Ad26.COV2.S COVID-19 vaccine or a placebo. CDR3 coding DNA: TGTGCCAGCACCCTTAGTCAGCTGAACACTGAAGCTTTCTTT. Translated: CASTLSQLNTEAFF.